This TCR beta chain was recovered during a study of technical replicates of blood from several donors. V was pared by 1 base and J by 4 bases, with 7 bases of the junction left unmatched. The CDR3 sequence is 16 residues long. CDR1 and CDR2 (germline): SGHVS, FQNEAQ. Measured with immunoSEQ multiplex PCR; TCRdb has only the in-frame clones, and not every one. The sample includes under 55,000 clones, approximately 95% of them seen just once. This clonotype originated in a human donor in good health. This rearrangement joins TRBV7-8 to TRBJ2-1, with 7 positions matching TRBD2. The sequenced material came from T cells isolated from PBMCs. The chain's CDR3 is CASSLDASGRYNEQFF. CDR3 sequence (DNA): TGTGCCAGCAGCTTAGACGCTAGCGGCAGATACAATGAGCAGTTCTTC.